A selection of T cell receptor beta chains follows, all from one sample in a study of shared clonotypes between healthy human individuals. Clones were sequenced by immunoSEQ multiplex PCR, and TCRdb holds only the in-frame ones, with some missing. The table has some 2,500,000 clones, 80% to 95% seen once. Material: naive CD4+ T cells from PBMCs. All receptors derive from a young man in good health. Some clones in this sample may be carry-over from other donors' samples. Both conserved end residues are part of each CDR3. Fields, in order: J gene, V gene, CDR3 protein.

j_gene: TRBJ2-3
v_gene: TRBV5-1
CDR3aa: CASSLEPGQGTDTQYF

j_gene: TRBJ1-5
v_gene: TRBV27
CDR3aa: CASSSSWDGHNQPQHF

j_gene: TRBJ2-7
v_gene: TRBV7-9
CDR3aa: CASSELGEQYF

j_gene: TRBJ2-7
v_gene: TRBV7-2
CDR3aa: CASSFPGLVYEQYF

j_gene: TRBJ2-7
v_gene: TRBV5-1
CDR3aa: CASSFGGGEQYF

j_gene: TRBJ2-2
v_gene: TRBV5-5
CDR3aa: CASSHGTNTGELFF

j_gene: TRBJ1-5
v_gene: TRBV5-1
CDR3aa: CAGSLGVEVNQPQHF

j_gene: TRBJ2-1
v_gene: TRBV5-1
CDR3aa: CASSWTSGSRDEQFF

j_gene: TRBJ2-1
v_gene: TRBV7-2
CDR3aa: CASSFLPGLRGGEQFF

j_gene: TRBJ1-1
v_gene: TRBV5-4
CDR3aa: CASTAGGRATLEAFF

j_gene: TRBJ1-5
v_gene: TRBV11-2
CDR3aa: CASSLSTGLNQPQHF

j_gene: TRBJ2-3
v_gene: TRBV18
CDR3aa: CASSPPGPKQTQYF

j_gene: TRBJ1-2
v_gene: TRBV28
CDR3aa: CASSFPRQGPTNYGYTF

j_gene: TRBJ2-1
v_gene: TRBV11-3
CDR3aa: CASSLARNEQFF

j_gene: TRBJ1-1
v_gene: TRBV19
CDR3aa: CASSIPGVTEAFF

j_gene: TRBJ1-1
v_gene: TRBV21-1
CDR3aa: CASSRGTPSTEAFF

j_gene: TRBJ2-1
v_gene: TRBV10-2
CDR3aa: CASSDRGGGSTYNEQFF

j_gene: TRBJ2-3
v_gene: TRBV4-3
CDR3aa: CASSQGSSGRAPDTQYF

j_gene: TRBJ1-5
v_gene: TRBV14
CDR3aa: CASSQQGGEYQPQHF

j_gene: TRBJ1-3
v_gene: TRBV5-1
CDR3aa: CASSTGGSGNTIYF

j_gene: TRBJ2-7
v_gene: TRBV29-1
CDR3aa: CSANRGSGAYEQYF

j_gene: TRBJ1-3
v_gene: TRBV18
CDR3aa: CASSPDSSGNTIYF

j_gene: TRBJ2-1
v_gene: TRBV5-1
CDR3aa: CASSLGEDRFGSNEQFF

j_gene: TRBJ1-1
v_gene: TRBV28
CDR3aa: CASSPGLFWTEAFF

j_gene: TRBJ2-7
v_gene: TRBV5-4
CDR3aa: CASSLVSGYEQYF

j_gene: TRBJ2-5
v_gene: TRBV5-1
CDR3aa: CASSLVSGSQETQYF

j_gene: TRBJ1-1
v_gene: TRBV28
CDR3aa: CASSSQGWAEAFF

j_gene: TRBJ1-4
v_gene: TRBV10-3
CDR3aa: CAIRGGENEKLFF